This TCR beta chain was profiled in a study of shared clonotypes between healthy human individuals. Study background: Plates per donor: three CD4 naive, three CD4 memory, two CD8 naive, one CD8 memory.

Trimming cost V 4 bases and J 3 bases, with 5 bases left between them. CDR1 SEHNR and CDR2 FQNEAQ come from the germline V gene (reference sequence). This CDR3 is built from 12 residues. A word on this clone: Other nucleotide sequences in the sample specify the same CDR3.

The repertoire was sequenced with immunoSEQ multiplex PCR; TCRdb's copy has only in-frame clones and lacks some. The sample lists 2,500,000 or so clones; around 90% were seen once. The receptor was derived from a man younger than 30 in good health. Sample: naive CD4+ T cells sorted from blood. The sample's subset: CD45RA+ positively selected. The chain has TRBV7-9 and TRBJ2-3, with D hard to call. The CDR3 DNA follows: TGTGCCAGCAGCTCCCGAACAGATACGCAGTATTTT. It encodes CASSSRTDTQYF.